These T cell receptor beta chains were read from a single sample in a study of blood T cell repertoires in COVID-19. Assay: immunoSEQ multiplex PCR; the TCRdb copy retains only in-frame clones and omits some. This table has some 500,000 clones, roughly 91% appearing once. The sequenced sample consisted of peripheral blood. The receptor set was obtained from a woman between 50 and 59 years old with COVID-19, enrolled during active disease. The CDR3 runs from the conserved cysteine through the conserved F or W. D genes are given only for firm matches. Clone size is stated in some rows and not others, as once, few, many or a class when expanded.

DNA: TGTGCCAGCAGCCAAGATTTTTTGAGGGGACAGGGGAGTTCAGATACGCAGTATTTT; CDR3: CASSQDFLRGQGSSDTQYF; V: TRBV4-2; D: TRBD1; size: few; J: TRBJ2-3
DNA: TGTGCCAGCAGCTTAGCGTTGTCTACCTACGAGCAGTACTTC; CDR3: CASSLALSTYEQYF; V: TRBV5-6; D: -; size: -; J: TRBJ2-7
DNA: TGTGCCAGCAGTGATCGGGGTGCAGCGGTGAGGGAAAAACTGTTTTTT; CDR3: CASSDRGAAVREKLFF; V: TRBV6-1; D: -; size: -; J: TRBJ1-4
DNA: TGTGCCAGTAGTATGGCACAGGGAAGTTCACCCCTCCACTTT; CDR3: CASSMAQGSSPLHF; V: TRBV19; D: -; size: once; J: TRBJ1-6
DNA: TGTGCCAGCAGCCCGGGGGGGATGGACTACGAGCAGTACTTC; CDR3: CASSPGGMDYEQYF; V: TRBV5-4; D: TRBD2; size: -; J: TRBJ2-7
DNA: TGTGCCTCCTTAGACACCGGGGAGCTGTTTTTT; CDR3: CASLDTGELFF; V: TRBV30; D: -; size: -; J: TRBJ2-2
DNA: TGTGCCAGCAGCGTAGCTTTAGGGGGAAACTATGGCTACACCTTC; CDR3: CASSVALGGNYGYTF; V: TRBV9; D: -; size: -; J: TRBJ1-2
DNA: TGTGCCAGCAGTTTAACAGGGAGTACTGAAGCTTTCTTT; CDR3: CASSLTGSTEAFF; V: TRBV12-3/TRBV12-4; D: -; size: once; J: TRBJ1-1
DNA: TGTGCCAGCAGCCCCTCCCGCGCCCTAAACAATGAGCAGTTCTTC; CDR3: CASSPSRALNNEQFF; V: TRBV27; D: -; size: -; J: TRBJ2-1
DNA: TGTGCCAGTAGCTCGGACAGGGAGTCTAACTATGGCTACACCTTC; CDR3: CASSSDRESNYGYTF; V: TRBV19; D: TRBD1; size: -; J: TRBJ1-2
DNA: TGCGCCAGCACCGTAAACCCCAGTGTGAACACTGAAGCTTTCTTT; CDR3: CASTVNPSVNTEAFF; V: TRBV4-1; D: -; size: -; J: TRBJ1-1
DNA: TGTGCCAGCTCACCACCAACGGTTACCTACGAGCAGTACTTC; CDR3: CASSPPTVTYEQYF; V: TRBV18; D: -; size: -; J: TRBJ2-7
DNA: TGTGCCAGCTCCAGTCCCCCGGGGAAGTTGTCTGGAAACACCATATATTTT; CDR3: CASSSPPGKLSGNTIYF; V: TRBV5-6; D: -; size: -; J: TRBJ1-3
DNA: TGTGCCACCAGCAGAGATCTAGCGAGTAGCACAGATACGCAGTATTTT; CDR3: CATSRDLASSTDTQYF; V: TRBV15; D: -; size: once; J: TRBJ2-3
DNA: TGCGCCAGCAGCGGAGAGGGGACGGGGGACACCGGGGAGCTGTTTTTT; CDR3: CASSGEGTGDTGELFF; V: TRBV4-1; D: -; size: -; J: TRBJ2-2
DNA: TGTGCCAGCAGGGGACAGGGTTTAAACTATGGCTACACCTTC; CDR3: CASRGQGLNYGYTF; V: TRBV2; D: TRBD1; size: -; J: TRBJ1-2
DNA: TGTGCCTGGAGCGTAATAGGGGGGGACACTGAAGCTTTCTTT; CDR3: CAWSVIGGDTEAFF; V: TRBV30; D: -; size: -; J: TRBJ1-1
DNA: TGTGCCAGCAGTGAATACGACAGCGCATCTGGAAACACCATATATTTT; CDR3: CASSEYDSASGNTIYF; V: TRBV25-1; D: -; size: once; J: TRBJ1-3
DNA: TGTGCCAGCAGTTACCGAGCCGCACCATATGATACGCAGTATTTT; CDR3: CASSYRAAPYDTQYF; V: TRBV6-9; D: -; size: -; J: TRBJ2-3
DNA: TGTGCCACCAGTGACTACGACAGGGAGTATGGCTACACCTTC; CDR3: CATSDYDREYGYTF; V: TRBV24-1; D: TRBD1; size: once; J: TRBJ1-2
DNA: TGTGCCAGCGCCGGGACAGCTCTAACACCCCTCCACTTT; CDR3: CASAGTALTPLHF; V: TRBV2; D: TRBD1; size: -; J: TRBJ1-6
DNA: TGTGCCAGCAGCCCCCCAAGTGGCCCCTACGAGCAGTACTTC; CDR3: CASSPPSGPYEQYF; V: TRBV2; D: -; size: few; J: TRBJ2-7
DNA: TGTGCCAGCAGCTCGGGTACAGATACGCAGTATTTT; CDR3: CASSSGTDTQYF; V: TRBV3-1/TRBV3-2; D: -; size: -; J: TRBJ2-3
DNA: TGTGCCACCAAATCTCCCGGGGGGACCCCAGGTATGTACACCTTC; CDR3: CATKSPGGTPGMYTF; V: TRBV24-1; D: -; size: -; J: TRBJ1-2
DNA: TGTGCCAGCAGTTTCATCCCCCGTAGGACAGGGGGCGATGGCTACACCTTC; CDR3: CASSFIPRRTGGDGYTF; V: TRBV27; D: TRBD1; size: -; J: TRBJ1-2
DNA: TGTGCCAGCAGCGGCCCCGGGGAATCGGGTGAGCAGTTCTTC; CDR3: CASSGPGESGEQFF; V: TRBV9; D: -; size: -; J: TRBJ2-1
DNA: TGTGCCTGGGAAGGCCGCCAGGGTAGGAACTATGGCTACACCTTC; CDR3: CAWEGRQGRNYGYTF; V: TRBV30; D: -; size: few; J: TRBJ1-2
DNA: TGTGCCAGCAGCTCGAATGACAGGGTAGGAAAAGCTTTCTTT; CDR3: CASSSNDRVGKAFF; V: TRBV2; D: TRBD1; size: -; J: TRBJ1-1
DNA: TGTGCCAGCCGGCGGACTTCAGACACTGAAGCTTTCTTT; CDR3: CASRRTSDTEAFF; V: TRBV2; D: -; size: -; J: TRBJ1-1
DNA: TGCGCCAGCAGCGTGTCAGGGGGGACTGAAGCTTTCTTT; CDR3: CASSVSGGTEAFF; V: TRBV5-1; D: TRBD1; size: -; J: TRBJ1-1
DNA: TGTGCCAGTAGATGGGGACAGGGAGCGGGCGGGGAGCTGTTTTTT; CDR3: CASRWGQGAGGELFF; V: TRBV19; D: TRBD1; size: -; J: TRBJ2-2
DNA: TGCAGTGCTTGGGGGGCAGGGGGCCAGTACTTC; CDR3: CSAWGAGGQYF; V: TRBV20-1; D: TRBD1; size: -; J: TRBJ2-7
DNA: TGTGCCAGCAGCCAAGAGGGGGCAGGTAGCAATCAGCCCCAGCATTTT; CDR3: CASSQEGAGSNQPQHF; V: TRBV3-1/TRBV3-2; D: -; size: -; J: TRBJ1-5
DNA: TGTGCCAGCAGTTTCCTGGGCAGGGGGGCCGGCTACACCTTC; CDR3: CASSFLGRGAGYTF; V: TRBV27; D: TRBD1; size: -; J: TRBJ1-2
DNA: TGTGCCACCCGTGGAGCCAGCCACACCGGGGAGCTGTTTTTT; CDR3: CATRGASHTGELFF; V: TRBV27; D: -; size: once; J: TRBJ2-2
DNA: TGTGCCAGCAGTCCCGACATAGGAATAAACACCATATATTTT; CDR3: CASSPDIGINTIYF; V: TRBV7-9; D: -; size: -; J: TRBJ1-3
DNA: TGTGCCAGCAGTGGCCGGGCCGCGAAGGGGAATGAAAAACTGTTTTTT; CDR3: CASSGRAAKGNEKLFF; V: TRBV2; D: -; size: -; J: TRBJ1-4
DNA: TGTGCCAGCAGTTCATTGACTAGCGGGAAAGCCTACAATGAGCAGTTCTTC; CDR3: CASSSLTSGKAYNEQFF; V: TRBV28; D: TRBD2; size: -; J: TRBJ2-1
DNA: TGTGCCAGCAGTCCCCGACAGGGGTACACTGAAGCTTTCTTT; CDR3: CASSPRQGYTEAFF; V: TRBV27; D: TRBD1; size: -; J: TRBJ1-1
DNA: TGTGCCAGCAGCGTAGGTCAGGAAAATGAAAAACTGTTTTTT; CDR3: CASSVGQENEKLFF; V: TRBV9; D: -; size: -; J: TRBJ1-4
DNA: TGTGCCAGCAGTTACTCGTTCGCCAGGATAGCGGAGGGCTACACCTTC; CDR3: CASSYSFARIAEGYTF; V: TRBV6-5; D: -; size: -; J: TRBJ1-2
DNA: TGTGCCAGCAACGTAGGGACAGGGGGCGCTAACGGGGAGCTGTTTTTT; CDR3: CASNVGTGGANGELFF; V: TRBV6-6; D: TRBD1; size: -; J: TRBJ2-2